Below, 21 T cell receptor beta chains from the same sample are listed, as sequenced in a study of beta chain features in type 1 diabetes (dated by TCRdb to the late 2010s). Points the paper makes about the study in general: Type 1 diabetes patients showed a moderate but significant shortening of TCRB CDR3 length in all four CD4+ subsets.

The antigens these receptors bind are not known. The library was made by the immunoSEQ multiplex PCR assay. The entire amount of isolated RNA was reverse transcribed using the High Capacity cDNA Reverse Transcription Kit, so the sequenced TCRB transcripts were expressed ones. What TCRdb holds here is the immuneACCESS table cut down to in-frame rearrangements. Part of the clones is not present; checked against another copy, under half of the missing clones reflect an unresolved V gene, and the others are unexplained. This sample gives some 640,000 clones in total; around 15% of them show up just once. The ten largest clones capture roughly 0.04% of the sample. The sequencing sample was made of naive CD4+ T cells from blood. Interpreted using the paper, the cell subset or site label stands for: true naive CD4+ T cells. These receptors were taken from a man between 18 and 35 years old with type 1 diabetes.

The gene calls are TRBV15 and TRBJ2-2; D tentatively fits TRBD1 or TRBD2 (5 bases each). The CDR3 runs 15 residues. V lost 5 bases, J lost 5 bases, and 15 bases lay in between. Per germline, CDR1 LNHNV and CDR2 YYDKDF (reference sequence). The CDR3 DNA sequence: TGTGCCACCAGCCTGGGACCGCGGAGGACCGGGGAGCTGTTTTTT. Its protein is CATSLGPRRTGELFF.

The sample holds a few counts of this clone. The CDR3 DNA sequence: TGTGCCAGCAGCTTCCGGGCCCTTAGGGGTCAGCCCCAGCATTTT. Translated: CASSFRALRGQPQHF. V is TRBV5-6 and J is TRBJ1-5; D might be TRBD1 (5 bases). The CDR3 has 15 residues. Trimming took off 2 bases at V and 6 bases at J, with 15 bases between the two ends. Germline values: CDR1 SGHDT, CDR2 YYEEEE.

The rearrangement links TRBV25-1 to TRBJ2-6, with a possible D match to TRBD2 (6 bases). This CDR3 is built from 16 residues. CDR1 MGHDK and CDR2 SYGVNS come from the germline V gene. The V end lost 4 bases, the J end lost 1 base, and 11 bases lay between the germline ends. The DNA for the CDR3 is TGTGCCAGCAGTGGGCTGGGGGGTTCTGGGGCCAACGTCCTGACTTTC. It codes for CASSGLGGSGANVLTF.

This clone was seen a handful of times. The CDR3 here is CSVGTYYEQYF. The CDR3 coding sequence is TGCAGTGTTGGGACTTACTACGAGCAGTACTTC. V and J are TRBV20-1 and TRBJ2-7, with a tentative D call TRBD2 (6 bases). The CDR3 contains 11 residues. The germline gives CDR1 DFQATT, CDR2 SNEGSKA (reference sequence). Deletions cut 7 bases from V and 3 bases from J, with 10 bases between.

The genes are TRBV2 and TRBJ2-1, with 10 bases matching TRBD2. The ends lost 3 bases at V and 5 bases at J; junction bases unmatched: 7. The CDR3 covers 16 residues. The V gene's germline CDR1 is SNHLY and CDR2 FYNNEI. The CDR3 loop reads CASSDRLAGDHNEQFF. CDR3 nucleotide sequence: TGTGCCAGCAGTGATCGGCTAGCGGGAGACCACAATGAGCAGTTCTTC.

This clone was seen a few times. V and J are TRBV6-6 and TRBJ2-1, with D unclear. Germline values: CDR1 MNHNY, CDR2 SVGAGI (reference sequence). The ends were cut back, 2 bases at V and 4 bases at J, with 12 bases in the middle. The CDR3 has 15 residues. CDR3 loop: CASSYRSLGYNEQFF. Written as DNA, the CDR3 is TGTGCCAGCAGTTACCGATCCCTGGGATACAATGAGCAGTTCTTC.

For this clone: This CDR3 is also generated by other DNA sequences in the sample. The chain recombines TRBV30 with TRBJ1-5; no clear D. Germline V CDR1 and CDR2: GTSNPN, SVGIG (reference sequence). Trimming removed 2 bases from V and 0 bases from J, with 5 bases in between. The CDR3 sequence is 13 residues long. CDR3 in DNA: TGTGCCTGGAGTCCCGATAGCAATCAGCCCCAGCATTTT. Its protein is CAWSPDSNQPQHF.

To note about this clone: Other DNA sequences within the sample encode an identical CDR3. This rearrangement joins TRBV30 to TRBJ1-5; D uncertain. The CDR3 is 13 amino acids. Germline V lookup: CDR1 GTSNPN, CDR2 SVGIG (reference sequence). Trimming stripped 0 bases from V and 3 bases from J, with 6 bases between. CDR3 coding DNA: TGTGCCTGGAGTGTACAGCCCAATCAGCCCCAGCATTTT. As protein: CAWSVQPNQPQHF.

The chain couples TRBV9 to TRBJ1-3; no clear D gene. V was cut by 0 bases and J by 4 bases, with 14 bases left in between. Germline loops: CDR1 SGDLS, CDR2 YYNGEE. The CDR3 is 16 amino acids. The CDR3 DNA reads TGTGCCAGCAGCGTAGGTCACTCAGGCTCGGGAAACACCATATATTTT. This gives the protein CASSVGHSGSGNTIYF.

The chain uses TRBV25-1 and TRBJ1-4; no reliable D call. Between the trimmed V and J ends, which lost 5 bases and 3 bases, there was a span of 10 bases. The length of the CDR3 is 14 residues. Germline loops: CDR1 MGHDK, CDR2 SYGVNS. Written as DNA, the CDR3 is TGTGCCAGCAGTTCCGGGGATGCTAATGAAAAACTGTTTTTT. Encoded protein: CASSSGDANEKLFF.

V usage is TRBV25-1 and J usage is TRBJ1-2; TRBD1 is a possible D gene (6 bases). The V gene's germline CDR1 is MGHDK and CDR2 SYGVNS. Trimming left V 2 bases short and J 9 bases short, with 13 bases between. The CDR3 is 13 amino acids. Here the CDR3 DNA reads TGTGCCAGCAGTGAAGGGGGCTGGGTTCGCTACACCTTC. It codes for CASSEGGWVRYTF.

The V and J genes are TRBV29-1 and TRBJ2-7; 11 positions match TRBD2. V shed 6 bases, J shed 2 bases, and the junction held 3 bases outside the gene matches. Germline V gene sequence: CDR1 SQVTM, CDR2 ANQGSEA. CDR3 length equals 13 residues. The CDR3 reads CSVGTSGAYEQYF. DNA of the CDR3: TGCAGCGTAGGGACTAGCGGAGCCTACGAGCAGTACTTC.

The CDR3 coding sequence is TGTGCCAGCAGTTACCTCCGGGACAGGGAAAATGAGCAGTTCTTC. This gives the protein CASSYLRDRENEQFF. The rearrangement joins TRBV6-9 to TRBJ2-1; 9 bases are shared with TRBD1. With V trimmed by 3 bases and J by 7 bases, 7 bases remained unmatched. The germline CDR1 and CDR2 sequences are MNHGY and SVAAGI. The CDR3 loop spans 15 amino acids.

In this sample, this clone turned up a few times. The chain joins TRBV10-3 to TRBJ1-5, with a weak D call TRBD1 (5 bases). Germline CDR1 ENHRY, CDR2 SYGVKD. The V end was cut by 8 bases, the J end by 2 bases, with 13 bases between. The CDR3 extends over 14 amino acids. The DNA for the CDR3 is TGTGCCATCCTCCAGGGCATGGGCAATCAGCCCCAGCATTTT. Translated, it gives CAILQGMGNQPQHF.

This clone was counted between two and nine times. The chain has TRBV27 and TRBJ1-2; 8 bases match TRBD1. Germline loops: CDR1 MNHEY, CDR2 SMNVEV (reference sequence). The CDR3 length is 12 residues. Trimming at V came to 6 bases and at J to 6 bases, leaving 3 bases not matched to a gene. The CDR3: CASSPGGDGYTF. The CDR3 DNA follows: TGTGCCAGCAGCCCAGGGGGCGATGGCTACACCTTC.

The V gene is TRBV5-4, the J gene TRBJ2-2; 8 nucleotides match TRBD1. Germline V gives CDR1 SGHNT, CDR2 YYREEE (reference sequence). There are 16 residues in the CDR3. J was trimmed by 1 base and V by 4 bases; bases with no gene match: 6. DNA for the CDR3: TGTGCCAGCAGCAAAGGTGGGACAGGGAACACCGGGGAGCTGTTTTTT. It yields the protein CASSKGGTGNTGELFF.

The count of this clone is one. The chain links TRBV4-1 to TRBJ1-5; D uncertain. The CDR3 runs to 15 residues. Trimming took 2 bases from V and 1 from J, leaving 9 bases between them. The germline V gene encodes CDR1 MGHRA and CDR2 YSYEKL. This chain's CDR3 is CASSQHHWSNQPQHF. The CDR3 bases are TGCGCCAGCAGCCAACATCATTGGAGCAATCAGCCCCAGCATTTT.

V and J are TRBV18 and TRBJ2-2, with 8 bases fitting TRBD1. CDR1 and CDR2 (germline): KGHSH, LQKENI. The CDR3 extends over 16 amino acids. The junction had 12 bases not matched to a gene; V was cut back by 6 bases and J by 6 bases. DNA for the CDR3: TGTGCCAGCTCGTTGAGGAGCGACAGGGGACCCGGGGAGCTGTTTTTT. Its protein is CASSLRSDRGPGELFF. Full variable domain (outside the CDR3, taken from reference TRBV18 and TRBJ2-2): NAGVMQNPRHLVRRRGQEARLRCSPMKGHSHVYWYRQLPEEGLKFMVYLQKENIIDESGMPKERFSAEFPKEGPSILRIQQVVRGDSAAYFCASSLRSDRGPGELFFGEGSRLTVL.

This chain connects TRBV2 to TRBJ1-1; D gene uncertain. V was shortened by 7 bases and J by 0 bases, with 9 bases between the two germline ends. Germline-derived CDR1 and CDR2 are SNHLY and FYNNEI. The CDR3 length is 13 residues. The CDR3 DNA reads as TGTGCCAGCAAGAGACACTTGAACACTGAAGCTTTCTTT. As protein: CASKRHLNTEAFF.

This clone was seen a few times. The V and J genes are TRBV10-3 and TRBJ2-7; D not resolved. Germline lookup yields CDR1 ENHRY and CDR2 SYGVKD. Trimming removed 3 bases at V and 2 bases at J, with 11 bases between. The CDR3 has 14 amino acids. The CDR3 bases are TGTGCCATCAGTGACCCGCGAGGTCCCTACGAGCAGTACTTC. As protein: CAISDPRGPYEQYF.

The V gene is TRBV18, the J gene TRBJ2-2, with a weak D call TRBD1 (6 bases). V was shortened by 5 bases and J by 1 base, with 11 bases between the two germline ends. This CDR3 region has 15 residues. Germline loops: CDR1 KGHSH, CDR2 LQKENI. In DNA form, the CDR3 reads TGTGCCAGCTCATCAACAGGGCTGAACACCGGGGAGCTGTTTTTT. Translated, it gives CASSSTGLNTGELFF.